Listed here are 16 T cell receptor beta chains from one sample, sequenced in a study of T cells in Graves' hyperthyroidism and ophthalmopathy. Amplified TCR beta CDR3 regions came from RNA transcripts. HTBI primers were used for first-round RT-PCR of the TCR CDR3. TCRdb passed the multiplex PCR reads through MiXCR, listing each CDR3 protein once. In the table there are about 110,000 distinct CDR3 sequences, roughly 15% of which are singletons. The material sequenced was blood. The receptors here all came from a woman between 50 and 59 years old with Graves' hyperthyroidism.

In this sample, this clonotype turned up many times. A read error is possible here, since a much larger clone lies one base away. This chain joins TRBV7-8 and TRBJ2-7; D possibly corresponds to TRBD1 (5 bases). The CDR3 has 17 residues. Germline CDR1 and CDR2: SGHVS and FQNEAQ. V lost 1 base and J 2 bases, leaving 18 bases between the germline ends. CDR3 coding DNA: TGTGCCAGCAGCTTAGGTCCCCAAAGCAGGGTTCCCTACGAGCAGTACGTC. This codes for CASSLGPQSRVPYEQYV.

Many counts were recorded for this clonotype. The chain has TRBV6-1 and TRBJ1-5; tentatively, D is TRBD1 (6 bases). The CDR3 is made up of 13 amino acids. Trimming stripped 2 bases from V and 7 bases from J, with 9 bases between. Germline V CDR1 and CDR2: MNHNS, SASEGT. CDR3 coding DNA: TGTGCCAGCAGTGAAAGCGGGACACAGCCCCAGCATTTT. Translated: CASSESGTQPQHF.

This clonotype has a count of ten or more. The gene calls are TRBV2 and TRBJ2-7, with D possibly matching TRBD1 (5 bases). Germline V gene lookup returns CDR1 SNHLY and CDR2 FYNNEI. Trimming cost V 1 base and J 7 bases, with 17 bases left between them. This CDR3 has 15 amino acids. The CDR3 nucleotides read TGTGCCAGCAGTGAAGGAGTGACAGAGGCCTTAGAGCAGTACTTC. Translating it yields CASSEGVTEALEQYF.

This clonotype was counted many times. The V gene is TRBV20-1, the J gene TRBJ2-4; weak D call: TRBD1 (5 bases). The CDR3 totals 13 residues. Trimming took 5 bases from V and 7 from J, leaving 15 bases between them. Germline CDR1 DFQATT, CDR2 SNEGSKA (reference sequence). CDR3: CSALKGVENIQYF. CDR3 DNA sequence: TGCAGTGCTCTAAAAGGGGTCGAGAACATTCAGTACTTC.

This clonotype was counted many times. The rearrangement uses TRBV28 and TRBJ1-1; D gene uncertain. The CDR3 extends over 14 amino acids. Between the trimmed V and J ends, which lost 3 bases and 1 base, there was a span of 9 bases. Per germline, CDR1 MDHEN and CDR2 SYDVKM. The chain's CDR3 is CASSLGSANTEAFF. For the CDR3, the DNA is TGTGCCAGCAGTTTGGGTTCGGCGAACACTGAAGCTTTCTTT.

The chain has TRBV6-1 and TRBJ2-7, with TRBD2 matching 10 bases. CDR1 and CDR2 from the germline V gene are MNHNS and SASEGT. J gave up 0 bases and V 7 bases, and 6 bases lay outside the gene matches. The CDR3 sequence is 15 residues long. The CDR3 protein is CASNTGLASSYEQYF. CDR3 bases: TGTGCCAGCAACACGGGACTAGCGAGCTCCTACGAGCAGTACTTC.

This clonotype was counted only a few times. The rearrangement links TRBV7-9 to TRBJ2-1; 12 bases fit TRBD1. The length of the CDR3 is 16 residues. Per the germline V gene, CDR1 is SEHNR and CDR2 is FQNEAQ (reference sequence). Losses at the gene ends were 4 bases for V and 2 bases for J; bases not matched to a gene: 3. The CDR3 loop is CASSSGTGGPYNEQFF. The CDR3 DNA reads TGTGCCAGCAGCTCGGGGACAGGGGGCCCCTACAATGAGCAGTTCTTC.

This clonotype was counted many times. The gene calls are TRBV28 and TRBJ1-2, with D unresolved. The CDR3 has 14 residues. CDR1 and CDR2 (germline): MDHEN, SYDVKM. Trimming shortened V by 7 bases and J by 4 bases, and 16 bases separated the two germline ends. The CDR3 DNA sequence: TGTGCCAGCACTTCCCTCGAGCCGACCTATGGCTACACCTTC. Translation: CASTSLEPTYGYTF.

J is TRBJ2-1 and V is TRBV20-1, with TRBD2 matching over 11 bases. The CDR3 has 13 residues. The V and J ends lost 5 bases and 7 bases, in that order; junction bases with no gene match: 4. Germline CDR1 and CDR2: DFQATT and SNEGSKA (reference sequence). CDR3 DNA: TGCAGTGCTTCTAGCGGGAGGTTAAATGAGCAGTTCTTC. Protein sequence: CSASSGRLNEQFF.

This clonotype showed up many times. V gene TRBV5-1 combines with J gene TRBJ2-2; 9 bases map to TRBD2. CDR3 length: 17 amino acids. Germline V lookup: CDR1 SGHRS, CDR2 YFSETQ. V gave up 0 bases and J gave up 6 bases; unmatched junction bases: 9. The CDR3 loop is CASSLENLAGSAGELFF. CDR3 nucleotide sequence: TGCGCCAGCAGCTTGGAAAACCTAGCGGGAAGTGCCGGGGAGCTGTTTTTT.

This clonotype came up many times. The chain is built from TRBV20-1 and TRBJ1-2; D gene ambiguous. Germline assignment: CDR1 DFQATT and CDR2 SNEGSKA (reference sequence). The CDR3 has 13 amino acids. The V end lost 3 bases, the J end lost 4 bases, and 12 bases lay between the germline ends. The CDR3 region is CSASFMAGYGYTF. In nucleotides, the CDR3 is TGCAGTGCTAGTTTTATGGCGGGCTATGGCTACACCTTC.

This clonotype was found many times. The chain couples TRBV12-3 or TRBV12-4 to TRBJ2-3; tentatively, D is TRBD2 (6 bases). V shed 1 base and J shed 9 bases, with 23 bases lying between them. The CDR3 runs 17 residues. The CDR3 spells CASSLGGRESPDKTQYF. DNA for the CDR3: TGTGCCAGCAGTTTAGGCGGTCGGGAGTCCCCAGATAAGACGCAGTATTTT.

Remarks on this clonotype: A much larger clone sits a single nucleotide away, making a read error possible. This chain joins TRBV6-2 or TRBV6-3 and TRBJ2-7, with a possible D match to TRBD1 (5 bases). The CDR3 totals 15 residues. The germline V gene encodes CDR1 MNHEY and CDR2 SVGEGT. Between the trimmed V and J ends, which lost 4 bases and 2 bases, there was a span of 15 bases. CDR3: CASSSLRQTPYEQYF. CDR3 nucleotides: TGTGCCAGCAGTTCCCTTAGACAGACCCCCTACGAGCAGTACTTC.

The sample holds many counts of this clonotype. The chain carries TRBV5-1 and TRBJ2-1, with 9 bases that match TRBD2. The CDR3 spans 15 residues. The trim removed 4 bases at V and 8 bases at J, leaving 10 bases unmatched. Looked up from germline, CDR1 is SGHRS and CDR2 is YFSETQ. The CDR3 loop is CASSRDSGRTDEQFF. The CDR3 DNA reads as TGCGCCAGCAGCCGAGATAGCGGGAGAACGGATGAGCAGTTCTTC.

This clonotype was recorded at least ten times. CDR3: CASSIRTDYEQYV. The CDR3 nucleotides are TGTGCCAGCAGTATCAGGACAGACTACGAGCAGTACGTC. The chain carries TRBV12-3 or TRBV12-4 and TRBJ2-7; D perhaps matches TRBD1 (6 bases). Deletions cut 5 bases from V and 3 bases from J, with 11 bases between. This CDR3 comprises 13 residues.

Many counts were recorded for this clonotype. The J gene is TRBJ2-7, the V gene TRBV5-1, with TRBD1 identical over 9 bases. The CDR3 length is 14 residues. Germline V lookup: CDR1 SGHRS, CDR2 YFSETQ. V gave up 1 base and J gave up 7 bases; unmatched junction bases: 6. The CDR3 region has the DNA TGCGCCAGCAGCTTGCGTGGACAGGGGTTAGAGCAGTACTTC. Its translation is CASSLRGQGLEQYF.